Included here is one T cell receptor (beta chain) sequence, with context. Trimming cost V 5 bases and J 7 bases, with 23 bases left between them. This CDR3 has 16 amino acids. From germline, CDR1 is SGHVS and CDR2 FNYEAQ. Treatment specified: oral pan-JAK inhibitor, 5-10 mg twice daily. PBMCs, the starting material, were the source of sorted CD4+ and CD8+ T cells. The data were taken from a study of CD8+ T cells in alopecia areata. cDNA prepared by RNA extraction and subsequent reverse transcription served as the template for sequencing. Repertoires were generated with immunoSEQ multiplex PCR, while TCRdb's copy carries only in-frame clones and drops some. The sample consists of about 270,000 clones, 50% to 75% of them appearing once.

The chain combines TRBV7-6 with TRBJ1-1; a possible D gene is TRBD1 (6 bases). The source of this sequence is a human donor with alopecia areata. The specimen was CD4+ T cells sorted from blood, collected between weeks 51 and 52, from a patient treated with tofacitinib. The CDR3 region has the DNA TGTGCCAGCAGCCCAATCCCGGGGGCCTATAAGGGTGAAGCTTTCTTT. It yields the protein CASSPIPGAYKGEAFF.